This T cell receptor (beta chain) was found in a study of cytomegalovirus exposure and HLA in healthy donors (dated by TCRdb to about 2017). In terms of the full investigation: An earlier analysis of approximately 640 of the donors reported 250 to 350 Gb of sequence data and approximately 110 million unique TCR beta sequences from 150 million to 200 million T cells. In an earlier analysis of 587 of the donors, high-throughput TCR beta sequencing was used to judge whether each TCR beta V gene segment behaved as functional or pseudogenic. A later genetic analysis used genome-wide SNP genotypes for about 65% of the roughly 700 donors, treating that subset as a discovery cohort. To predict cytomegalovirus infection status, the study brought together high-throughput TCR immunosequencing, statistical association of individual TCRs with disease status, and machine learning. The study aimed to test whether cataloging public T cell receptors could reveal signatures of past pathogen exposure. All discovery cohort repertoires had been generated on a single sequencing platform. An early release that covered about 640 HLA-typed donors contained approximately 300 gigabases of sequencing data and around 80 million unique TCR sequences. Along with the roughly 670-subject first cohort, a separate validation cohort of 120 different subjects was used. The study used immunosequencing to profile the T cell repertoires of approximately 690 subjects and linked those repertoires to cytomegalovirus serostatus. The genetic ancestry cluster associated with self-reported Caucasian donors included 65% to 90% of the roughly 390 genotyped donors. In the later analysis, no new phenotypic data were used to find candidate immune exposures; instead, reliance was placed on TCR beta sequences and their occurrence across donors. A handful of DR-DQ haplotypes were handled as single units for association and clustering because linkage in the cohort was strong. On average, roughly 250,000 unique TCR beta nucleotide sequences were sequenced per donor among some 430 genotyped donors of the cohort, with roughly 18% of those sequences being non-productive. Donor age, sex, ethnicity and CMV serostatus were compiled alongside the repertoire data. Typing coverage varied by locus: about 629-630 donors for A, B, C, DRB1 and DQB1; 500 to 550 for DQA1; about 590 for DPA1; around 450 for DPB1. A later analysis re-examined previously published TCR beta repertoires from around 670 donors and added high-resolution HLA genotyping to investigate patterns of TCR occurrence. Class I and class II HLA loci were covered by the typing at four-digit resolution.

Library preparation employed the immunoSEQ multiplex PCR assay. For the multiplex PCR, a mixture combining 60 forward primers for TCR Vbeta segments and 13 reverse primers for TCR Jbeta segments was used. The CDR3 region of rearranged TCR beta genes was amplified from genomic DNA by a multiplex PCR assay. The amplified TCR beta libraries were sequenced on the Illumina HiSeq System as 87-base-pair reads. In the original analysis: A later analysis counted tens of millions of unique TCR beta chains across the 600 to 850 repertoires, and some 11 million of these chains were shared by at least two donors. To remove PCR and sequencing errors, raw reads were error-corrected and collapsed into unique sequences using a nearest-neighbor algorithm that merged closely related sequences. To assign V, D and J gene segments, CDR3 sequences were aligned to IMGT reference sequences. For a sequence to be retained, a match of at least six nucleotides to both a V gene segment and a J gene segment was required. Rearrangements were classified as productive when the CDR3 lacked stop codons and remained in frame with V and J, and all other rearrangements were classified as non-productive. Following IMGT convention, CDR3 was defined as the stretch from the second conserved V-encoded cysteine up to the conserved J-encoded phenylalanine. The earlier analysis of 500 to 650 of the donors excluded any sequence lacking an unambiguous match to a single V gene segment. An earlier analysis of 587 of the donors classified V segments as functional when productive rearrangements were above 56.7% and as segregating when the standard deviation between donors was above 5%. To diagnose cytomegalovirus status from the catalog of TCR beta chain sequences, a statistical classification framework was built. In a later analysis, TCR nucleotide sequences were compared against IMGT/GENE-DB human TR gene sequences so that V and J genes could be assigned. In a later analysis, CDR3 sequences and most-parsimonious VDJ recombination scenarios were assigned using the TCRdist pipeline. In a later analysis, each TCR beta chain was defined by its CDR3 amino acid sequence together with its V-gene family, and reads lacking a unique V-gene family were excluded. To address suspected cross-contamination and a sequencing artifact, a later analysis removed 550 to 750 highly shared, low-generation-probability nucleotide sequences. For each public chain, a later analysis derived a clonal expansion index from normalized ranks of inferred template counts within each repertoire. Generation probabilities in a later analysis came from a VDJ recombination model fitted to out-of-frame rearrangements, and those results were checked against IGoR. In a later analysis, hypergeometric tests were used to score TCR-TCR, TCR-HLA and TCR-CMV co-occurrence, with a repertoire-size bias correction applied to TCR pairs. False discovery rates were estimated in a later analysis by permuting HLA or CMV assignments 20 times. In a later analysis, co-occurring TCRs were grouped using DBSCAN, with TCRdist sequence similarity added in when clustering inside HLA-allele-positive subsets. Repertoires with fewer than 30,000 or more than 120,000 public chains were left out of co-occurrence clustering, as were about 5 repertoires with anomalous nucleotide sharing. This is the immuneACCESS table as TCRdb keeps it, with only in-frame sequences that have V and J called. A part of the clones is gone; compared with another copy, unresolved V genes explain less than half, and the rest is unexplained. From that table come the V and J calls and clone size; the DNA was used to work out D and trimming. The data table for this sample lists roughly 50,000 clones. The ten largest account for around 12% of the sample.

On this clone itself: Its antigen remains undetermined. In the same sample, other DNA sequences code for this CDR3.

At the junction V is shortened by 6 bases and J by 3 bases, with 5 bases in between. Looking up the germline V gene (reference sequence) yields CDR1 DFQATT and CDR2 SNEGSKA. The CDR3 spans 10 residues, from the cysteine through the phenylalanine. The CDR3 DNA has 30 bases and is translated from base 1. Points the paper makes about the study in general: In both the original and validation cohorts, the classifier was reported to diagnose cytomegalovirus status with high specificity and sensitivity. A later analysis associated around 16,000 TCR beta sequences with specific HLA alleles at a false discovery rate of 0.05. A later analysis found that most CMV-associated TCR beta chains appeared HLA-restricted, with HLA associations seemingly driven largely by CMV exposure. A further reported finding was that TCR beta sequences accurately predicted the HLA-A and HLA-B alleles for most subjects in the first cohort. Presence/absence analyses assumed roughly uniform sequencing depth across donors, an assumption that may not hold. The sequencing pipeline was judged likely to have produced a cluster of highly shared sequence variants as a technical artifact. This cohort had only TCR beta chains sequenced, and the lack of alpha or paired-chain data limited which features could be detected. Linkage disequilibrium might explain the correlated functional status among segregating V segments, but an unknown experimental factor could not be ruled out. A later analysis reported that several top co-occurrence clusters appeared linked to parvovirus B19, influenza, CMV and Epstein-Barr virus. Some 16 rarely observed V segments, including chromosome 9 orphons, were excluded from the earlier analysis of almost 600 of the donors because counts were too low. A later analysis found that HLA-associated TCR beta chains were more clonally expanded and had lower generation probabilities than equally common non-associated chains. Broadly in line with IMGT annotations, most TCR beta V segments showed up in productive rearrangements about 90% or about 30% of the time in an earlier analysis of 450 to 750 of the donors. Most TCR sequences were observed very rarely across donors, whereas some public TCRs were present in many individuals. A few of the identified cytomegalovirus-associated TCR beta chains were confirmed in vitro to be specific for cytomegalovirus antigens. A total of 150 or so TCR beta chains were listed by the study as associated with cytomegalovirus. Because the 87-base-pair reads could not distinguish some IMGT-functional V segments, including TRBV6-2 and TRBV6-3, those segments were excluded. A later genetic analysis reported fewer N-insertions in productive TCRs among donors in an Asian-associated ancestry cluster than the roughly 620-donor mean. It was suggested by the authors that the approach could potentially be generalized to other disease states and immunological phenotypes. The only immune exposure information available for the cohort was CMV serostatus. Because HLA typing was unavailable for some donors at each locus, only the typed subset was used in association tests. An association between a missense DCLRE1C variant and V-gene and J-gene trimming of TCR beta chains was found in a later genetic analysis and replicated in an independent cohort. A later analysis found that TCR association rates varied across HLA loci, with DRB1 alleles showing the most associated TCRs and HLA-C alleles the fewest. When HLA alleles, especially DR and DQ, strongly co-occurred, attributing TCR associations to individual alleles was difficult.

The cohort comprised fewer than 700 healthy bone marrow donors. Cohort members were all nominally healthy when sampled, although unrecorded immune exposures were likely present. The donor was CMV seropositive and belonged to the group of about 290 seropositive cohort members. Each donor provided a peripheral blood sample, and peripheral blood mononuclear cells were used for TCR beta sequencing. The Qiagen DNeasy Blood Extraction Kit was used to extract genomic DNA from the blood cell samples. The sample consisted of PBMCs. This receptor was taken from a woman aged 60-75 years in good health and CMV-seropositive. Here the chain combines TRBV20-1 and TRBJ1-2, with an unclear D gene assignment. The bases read TGCAGTGCCCCCGACTATGGCTACACCTTC. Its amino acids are CSAPDYGYTF.